This TCR beta chain was observed in a study of T cells in Graves' hyperthyroidism and ophthalmopathy. Regarding the study as a whole: Ophthalmopathy, which appeared later, was predicted by the model a median 6.5 months before onset.

V was trimmed by 3 bases and J by 3 bases, leaving 11 bases between them. CDR3 length equals 15 residues. The germline V gene has CDR1 MDHEN and CDR2 SYDVKM. Researchers took RNA transcripts and amplified the TCR beta CDR3 regions from them. HTBI primers were employed in a first-round RT-PCR of the TCR CDR3. Each CDR3 protein is one row after TCRdb ran MiXCR on the multiplex PCR reads. The sample lists hundreds of thousands of distinct CDR3 sequences; about 16% were seen once. This clonotype has only a few counts. Its antigen is not known. Each person with ophthalmopathy scored at least 3 on the Clinical Activity Score, reached NOSPECS grade 4 or higher, and had been ill under 3 months. Patients were excluded because of uncontrolled infection, other autoimmune disease, pregnancy or lactation. The PBMCs were sourced from fresh peripheral blood (about 9.6 ml).

The V call is TRBV28, the J call TRBJ1-4; TRBD1 might be the D (6 bases). The sequenced sample consisted of blood. This receptor was taken from a woman between 55 and 75 years old with Graves' ophthalmopathy. DNA for the CDR3: TGTGCCAGCAGTTTGGGGGGCGCGGCTAATGAAAAACTGTTTTTT. Its protein product is CASSLGGAANEKLFF.